This TCR beta chain was profiled in a study of blood T cell repertoires in COVID-19. Study-wide context: Acute and convalescent COVID-19 samples came from the United States, Italy and Spain. T cells, B-cell-depleted T cells, or PBMCs provided the cDNA or gDNA that served as material.

Authors' analysis steps: Amplification from reference gene primers served as the basis for estimated nucleated cell counts. Assay: immunoSEQ multiplex PCR; the TCRdb copy retains only in-frame clones and omits some. D and trimming were read from the DNA, whereas the V and J calls and clone size are those reported in that table. The repertoire includes about 170,000 clones, about 86% of them detected once, and 3.7% sits in the top ten. V was clipped by 1 base and J by 6 bases; unmatched bases: 3. The CDR3 contains 14 residues. Germline V gives CDR1 MNHEY, CDR2 SVGAGI. The receptor comes from a man in his late teens or twenties with active or convalescent COVID-19. The source material was peripheral blood. V is TRBV6-5 and J is TRBJ2-7, with TRBD1 matching 10 bases. The CDR3 region has the DNA TGTGCCAGCAGTTACTGGGACAGGGGTCTCGAGCAGTACTTC. Encoded protein: CASSYWDRGLEQYF.